This T cell receptor (beta chain) derives from a study of T cell responses to AZD1222 COVID-19 vaccine. General study findings and limits: Researchers took repertoire samples only after the peak T cell response had come. Recipients of AZD1222 seropositive at baseline numbered only 6 or 7. White British ancestry dominated among donors, who included more females, and clonal diversity was possibly underestimated.

The repertoire was sequenced with immunoSEQ multiplex PCR; TCRdb's copy has only in-frame clones and lacks some. The sample has about 140,000 clones; roughly nine tenths are singletons. The CDR3 runs 13 residues. Trimming pared 4 bases from V and 6 bases from J, leaving 10 bases between. Germline loops: CDR1 MNHEY, CDR2 SVGAGI. Concerning this clone itself: Antigen: not known.

This chain uses TRBV6-5 with TRBJ1-5; D not resolved. Material: peripheral blood, obtained 28 days after the second AZD1222 dose. The TCR comes from an adult who received the AZD1222 COVID-19 vaccine. In DNA, the CDR3 is TGTGCCAGCAGTTCAGGACGGGTTCAGCCCCAGCATTTT. It encodes CASSSGRVQPQHF.